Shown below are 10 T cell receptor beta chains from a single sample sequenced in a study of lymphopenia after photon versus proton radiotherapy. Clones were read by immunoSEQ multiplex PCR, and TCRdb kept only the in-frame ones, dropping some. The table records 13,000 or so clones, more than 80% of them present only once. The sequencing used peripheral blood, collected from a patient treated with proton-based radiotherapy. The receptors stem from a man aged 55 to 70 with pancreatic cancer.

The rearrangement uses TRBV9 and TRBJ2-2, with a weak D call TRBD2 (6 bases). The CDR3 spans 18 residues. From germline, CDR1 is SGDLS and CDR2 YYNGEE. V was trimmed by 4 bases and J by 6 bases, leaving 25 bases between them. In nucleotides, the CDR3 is TGTGCCAGCAGCTCCTACAAAGCAGGAGGGCCGTGGTCCGGGGAGCTGTTTTTT. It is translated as CASSSYKAGGPWSGELFF. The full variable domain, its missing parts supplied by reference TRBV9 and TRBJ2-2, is DSGVTQTPKHLITATGQRVTLRCSPRSGDLSVYWYQQSLDQGLQFLIQYYNGEERAKGNILERFSAQQFPDLHSELNLSSLELGDSALYFCASSSYKAGGPWSGELFFGEGSRLTVL.

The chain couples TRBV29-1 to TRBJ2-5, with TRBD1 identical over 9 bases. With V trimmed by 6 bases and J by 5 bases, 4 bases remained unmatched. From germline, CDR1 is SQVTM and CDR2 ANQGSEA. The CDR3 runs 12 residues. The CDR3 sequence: CSVVGQGETQYF. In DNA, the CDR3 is TGCAGCGTAGTCGGACAGGGGGAGACCCAGTACTTC.

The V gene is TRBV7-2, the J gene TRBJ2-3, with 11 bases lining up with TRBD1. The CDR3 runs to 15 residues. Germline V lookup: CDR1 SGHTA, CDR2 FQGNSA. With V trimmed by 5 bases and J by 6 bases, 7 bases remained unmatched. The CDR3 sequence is CASSPDRGLSDTQYF. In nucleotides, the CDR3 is TGTGCCAGCAGCCCGGACAGGGGGCTTAGCGATACGCAGTATTTT.

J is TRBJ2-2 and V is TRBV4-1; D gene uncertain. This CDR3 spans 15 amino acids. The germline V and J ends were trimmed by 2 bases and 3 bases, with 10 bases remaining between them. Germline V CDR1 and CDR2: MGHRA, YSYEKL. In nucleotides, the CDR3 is TGCGCCAGCAGCCAACCCTTCGGGTACACCGGGGAGCTGTTTTTT. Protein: CASSQPFGYTGELFF.

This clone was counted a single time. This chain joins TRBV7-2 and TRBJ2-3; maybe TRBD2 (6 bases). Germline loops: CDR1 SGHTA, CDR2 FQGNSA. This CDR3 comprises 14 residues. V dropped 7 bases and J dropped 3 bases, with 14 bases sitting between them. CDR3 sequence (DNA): TGTGCCAGCAACAACGGAGGGTTTACAGATACGCAGTATTTT. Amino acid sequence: CASNNGGFTDTQYF.

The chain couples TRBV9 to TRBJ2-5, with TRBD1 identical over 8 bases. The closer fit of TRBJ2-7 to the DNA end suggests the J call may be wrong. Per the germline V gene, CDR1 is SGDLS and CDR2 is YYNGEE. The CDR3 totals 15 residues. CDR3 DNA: TGTGCCAGCAGCCCCTCAACAGGGGGCTCCTACGAGCAGTACTTC. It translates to CASSPSTGGSYEQYF.

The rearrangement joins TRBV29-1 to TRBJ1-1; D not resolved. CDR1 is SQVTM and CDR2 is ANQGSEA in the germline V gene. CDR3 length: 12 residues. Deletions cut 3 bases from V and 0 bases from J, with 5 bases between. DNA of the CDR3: TGCAGCGTTGACCGGTTGAACACTGAAGCTTTCTTT. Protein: CSVDRLNTEAFF.

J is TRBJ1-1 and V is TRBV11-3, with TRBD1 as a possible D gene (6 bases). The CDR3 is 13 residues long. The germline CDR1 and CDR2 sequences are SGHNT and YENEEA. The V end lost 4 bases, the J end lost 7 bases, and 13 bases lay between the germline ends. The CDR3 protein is CASSSEGGGEAFF. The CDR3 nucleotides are TGTGCCAGCAGCTCAGAGGGAGGGGGTGAAGCTTTCTTT.

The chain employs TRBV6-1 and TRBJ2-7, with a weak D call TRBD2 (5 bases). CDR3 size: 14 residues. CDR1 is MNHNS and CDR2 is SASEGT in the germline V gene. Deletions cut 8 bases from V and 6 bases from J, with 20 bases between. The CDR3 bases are TGTGCCAGCTCGAGGGCGGGTTTGGGAAGCGAGCAGTACTTC. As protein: CASSRAGLGSEQYF.

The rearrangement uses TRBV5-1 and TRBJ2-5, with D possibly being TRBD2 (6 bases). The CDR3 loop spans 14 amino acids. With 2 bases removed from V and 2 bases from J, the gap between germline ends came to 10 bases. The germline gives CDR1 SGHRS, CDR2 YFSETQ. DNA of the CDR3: TGCGCCAGCAGCTTCCAGGGACTTCAAGAGACCCAGTACTTC. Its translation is CASSFQGLQETQYF.